This T cell receptor (beta chain) was captured by sequencing in a study of control samples from healthy donors and cancer patients. The CDR3 extends over 14 amino acids. Trimming cost V 1 base and J 4 bases, with 8 bases left between them. The germline CDR1 and CDR2 sequences are SGHAT and FQNNGV. TCRdb's table, derived via immunoSEQ multiplex PCR, lists solely in-frame clones and lacks some. The sample carries about 160,000 clones, 85% to 90% recorded once. The chain couples TRBV11-2 to TRBJ1-3; no definite D call. The sample taken for sequencing was blood. This receptor was obtained from a man in his thirties or forties in good health. Here the CDR3 DNA reads TGTGCCAGCAGCTTAGTCCCAGAAGGAAACACCATATATTTT. Protein product: CASSLVPEGNTIYF. Full variable domain (outside the CDR3, taken from reference TRBV11-2 and TRBJ1-3): EAGVAQSPRYKIIEKRQSVAFWCNPISGHATLYWYQQILGQGPKLLIQFQNNGVVDDSQLPKDRFSAERLKGVDSTLKIQPAKLEDSAVYLCASSLVPEGNTIYFGEGSWLTVV.